This is a list of T cell receptor beta chains from one sample in a study of blood T cell repertoires in COVID-19. Measured with immunoSEQ multiplex PCR; TCRdb has only the in-frame clones, and not every one. The sample holds about 48,000 clones, 70% to 90% seen once. Sequenced sample: peripheral blood. All receptors derive from a woman aged 55-70 years with acute or convalescent COVID-19. CDR3s include the opening cysteine and the closing phenylalanine or tryptophan. The D gene is left open where the match is weak. Clone size is not always given. Where it is, it says once, few, many or a class for expanded clones.

. | TRBJ2-1 | few | 14 | TRBV6-5 | CASGNSGTPSEQFF | TGTGCCAGCGGGAATTCCGGGACTCCGAGTGAGCAGTTCTTC
TRBD1 | TRBJ2-3 | . | 20 | TRBV5-4 | CASSRRPTGLVGLGSDTQYF | TGTGCCAGCAGCAGACGGCCGACAGGGCTAGTCGGTCTCGGCTCAGATACGCAGTATTTT
. | TRBJ1-2 | . | 13 | TRBV5-1 | CASSADSDYGYTF | TGCGCCAGCAGCGCGGACAGCGACTATGGCTACACCTTC
. | TRBJ2-2 | . | 11 | TRBV20-1 | CSAEDAGELFF | TGCAGCGCGGAGGATGCCGGGGAGCTGTTTTTT
. | TRBJ1-1 | . | 13 | TRBV6-6 | CASGEGSNTEAFF | TGTGCCAGCGGGGAGGGTTCGAACACTGAAGCTTTCTTT
. | TRBJ2-5 | . | 14 | TRBV9 | CASSVGVGGETQYF | TGTGCCAGCAGCGTAGGGGTGGGCGGGGAGACCCAGTACTTC
. | TRBJ1-3 | . | 14 | TRBV4-3 | CASSHDTSGNTIYF | TGCGCCAGCAGCCACGACACCTCTGGAAACACCATATATTTT
. | TRBJ1-1 | . | 15 | TRBV18 | CASSPGQAPNTEAFF | TGTGCCAGCTCACCAGGGCAGGCACCGAACACTGAAGCTTTCTTT
. | TRBJ2-7 | once | 14 | TRBV7-8 | CASSRVEVTYEQYF | TGTGCCAGCAGCAGAGTGGAGGTAACCTACGAGCAGTACTTC
TRBD1 | TRBJ1-1 | . | 13 | TRBV5-1 | CASSTGDFTEAFF | TGCGCCAGCAGCACAGGGGATTTTACTGAAGCTTTCTTT
. | TRBJ1-6 | once | 16 | TRBV6-5 | CASSYESQGYNSPLHF | TGTGCCAGCAGTTACGAGTCTCAGGGCTATAATTCACCCCTCCACTTT
TRBD2 | TRBJ2-3 | few | 17 | TRBV7-8 | CASSRGLAGGQADTQYF | TGTGCCAGCAGCCGGGGACTAGCGGGGGGGCAGGCAGATACGCAGTATTTT
. | TRBJ1-2 | . | 14 | TRBV5-1 | CASSLGEAMGGYTF | TGCGCCAGCAGCCTGGGGGAGGCAATGGGTGGCTACACCTTC
. | TRBJ2-2 | . | 14 | TRBV3-1/TRBV3-2 | CASSQIEYTGELFF | TGTGCCAGCAGCCAAATCGAGTACACCGGGGAGCTGTTTTTT
TRBD2 | TRBJ2-5 | . | 16 | TRBV9 | CASSVNLAGVEETQYF | TGTGCCAGCAGCGTAAATCTAGCGGGAGTCGAGGAGACCCAGTACTTC
TRBD1 | TRBJ1-4 | . | 18 | TRBV15 | CATSRGVTPGTANEKLFF | TGTGCCACCAGCAGAGGGGTCACCCCCGGGACAGCTAATGAAAAACTGTTTTTT